Included here is one TCR beta chain sequence, with context. Method: immunoSEQ multiplex PCR; TCRdb's copy keeps in-frame clones and lacks some. This repertoire shows some 100,000 clones, around three quarters found once; its top ten account for more than 9%. This sample is drawn from a study of control samples from healthy donors and cancer patients. Germline CDR1 and CDR2: SGHTS and YDEGEE. The CDR3 sequence is 16 residues long. V shed 0 bases and J shed 0 bases, with 11 bases lying between them. Specimen: blood. The TCR was taken from a woman aged 25-40 years in good health. V gene TRBV5-8 combines with J gene TRBJ2-3, with D maybe TRBD2 (5 bases). The CDR3 region has the DNA TGTGCCAGCAGCTTGGGGACGGGAACTAGCACAGATACGCAGTATTTT. Its translation: CASSLGTGTSTDTQYF. Full variable domain (outside the CDR3, taken from reference TRBV5-8 and TRBJ2-3): EAGVTQSPTHLIKTRGQQATLRCSPISGHTSVYWYQQALGLGLQFLLWYDEGEERNRGNFPPRFSGRQFPNYSSELNVNALELEDSALYLCASSLGTGTSTDTQYFGPGTRLTVL.